The next 32 T cell receptor beta chains were all read from a single sample in a study of blood T cell repertoires in COVID-19. Sequencing used immunoSEQ multiplex PCR; TCRdb keeps in-frame clones, though not all of them. There are approximately 190,000 clones in the sample; around four fifths occur only once, and around 14% lies in the top ten. Source material: peripheral blood. These receptors all come from a man younger than 45 with active or convalescent COVID-19.

This rearrangement joins TRBV5-6 to TRBJ2-4, with D perhaps TRBD1 (6 bases). The CDR3 sequence is 14 residues long. Trimming stripped 1 base from V and 5 bases from J, with 10 bases between. Germline CDR1 is SGHDT and CDR2 is YYEEEE. The CDR3 DNA sequence: TGTGCCAGCAGCTTGTCAGGGGTTCAAAACATTCAGTACTTC. It is translated as CASSLSGVQNIQYF.

V usage is TRBV5-5 and J usage is TRBJ1-2, with D maybe TRBD1 (6 bases). CDR1 SGHKS and CDR2 YYEKEE come from the germline V gene (reference sequence). Trimming pared 5 bases from V and 2 bases from J, leaving 16 bases between. This CDR3 has 15 residues. CDR3 loop: CASSLTSDRNYGYTF. The DNA for the CDR3 is TGTGCCAGCAGTTTAACCTCCGACAGGAACTATGGCTACACCTTC.

The CDR3 sequence: CASSLWGTGRETQYF. The CDR3 nucleotides are TGTGCCAGCAGTTTATGGGGGACAGGGCGAGAGACCCAGTACTTC. The V call is TRBV28, the J call TRBJ2-5, with 9 bases matching TRBD1. J gave up 4 bases and V 0 bases, and 3 bases lay outside the gene matches. This CDR3 has 15 amino acids. Germline V CDR1 and CDR2: MDHEN, SYDVKM.

This chain links TRBV7-9 with TRBJ1-1; unclear D gene. CDR3 length equals 14 residues. Deletions cut 2 bases from V and 2 bases from J, with 9 bases between. Germline V lookup: CDR1 SEHNR, CDR2 FQNEAQ (reference sequence). The CDR3 sequence is CASSLTTINTEAFF. The CDR3 region has the DNA TGTGCCAGCAGCTTAACAACCATTAACACTGAAGCTTTCTTT.

This clone was detected a few times. The chain links TRBV28 to TRBJ1-4; D gene ambiguous. CDR3 length: 13 amino acids. CDR1 is MDHEN, CDR2 SYDVKM, per germline. Between the trimmed V and J ends, which lost 7 bases and 4 bases, there was a span of 10 bases. The CDR3 coding sequence is TGTGCCAGCACCCCCGGAGTTAATGAAAAACTGTTTTTT. Encoded protein: CASTPGVNEKLFF.

The chain joins TRBV6-5 to TRBJ1-1; possible D gene TRBD1, 5 bases. V was trimmed by 2 bases and J by 1 base, leaving 8 bases between them. The CDR3 has 14 residues. Germline CDR1 reads MNHEY; CDR2 reads SVGAGI. The CDR3: CASSYRGQNTEAFF. The CDR3 DNA sequence: TGTGCCAGCAGTTACAGGGGCCAGAACACTGAAGCTTTCTTT.

The chain is built from TRBV10-3 and TRBJ1-1; maybe TRBD1 (5 bases). This CDR3 is built from 13 residues. Trimming removed 2 bases from V and 5 bases from J, with 9 bases in between. The germline CDR1 and CDR2 sequences are ENHRY and SYGVKD. DNA of the CDR3: TGTGCCATCAGTGAGACGGGGGTTACTGAAGCTTTCTTT. Amino acid sequence: CAISETGVTEAFF.

The genes are TRBV5-8 and TRBJ2-5; no firm D call. This CDR3 has 13 amino acids. V lost 1 base, J lost 3 bases, and 7 bases lay in between. Germline values: CDR1 SGHTS, CDR2 YDEGEE. The CDR3 reads CASSLMLKETQYF. The CDR3 nucleotides read TGTGCCAGCAGCTTGATGCTAAAAGAGACCCAGTACTTC.

This rearrangement joins TRBV19 to TRBJ1-5; weak D call: TRBD1 (5 bases). This CDR3 spans 15 amino acids. The ends were cut back, 10 bases at V and 0 bases at J, with 16 bases in the middle. CDR1 and CDR2 (germline): LNHDA, SQIVND (reference sequence). DNA for the CDR3: TGTGCCACCACGGGGGGGTGGAATAGCAATCAGCCCCAGCATTTT. It translates to CATTGGWNSNQPQHF. The full variable domain, with the rest looked up from reference TRBV19 and TRBJ1-5, is DGGITQSPKYLFRKEGQNVTLSCEQNLNHDAMYWYRQDPGQGLRLIYYSQIVNDFQKGDIAEGYSVSREKKESFPLTVTSAQKNPTAFYLCATTGGWNSNQPQHFGDGTRLSIL.

V is TRBV14 and J is TRBJ2-2; D perhaps matches TRBD1 (6 bases). The germline CDR1 and CDR2 sequences are SGHDN and FVKESK. Trimming removed 0 bases from V and 0 bases from J, with 11 bases in between. The CDR3 covers 17 residues. The CDR3 sequence: CASSQEFGQPNTGELFF. CDR3 in DNA: TGTGCCAGCAGCCAAGAATTTGGACAGCCGAACACCGGGGAGCTGTTTTTT.

The CDR3 reads CASTTGGDPYEQYF. CDR3 DNA: TGCGCCAGCACCACAGGGGGCGATCCCTACGAGCAGTACTTC. The chain employs TRBV5-1 and TRBJ2-7; 9 bases map to TRBD1. Germline V gives CDR1 SGHRS, CDR2 YFSETQ. V lost 6 bases and J lost 2; bases outside the gene matches: 6. There are 14 residues in the CDR3.

This rearrangement joins TRBV7-9 to TRBJ2-5; 11 nucleotides agree with TRBD1. J gave up 2 bases and V 4 bases, and 3 bases lay outside the gene matches. The CDR3 totals 15 residues. Germline values: CDR1 SEHNR, CDR2 FQNEAQ (reference sequence). Here the CDR3 reads CASSSGTGGQETQYF. The CDR3 DNA reads TGTGCCAGCAGCTCCGGGACAGGGGGACAAGAGACCCAGTACTTC.

V and J are TRBV20-1 and TRBJ2-5; TRBD1 aligns across 8 bases. Trimming removed 3 bases from V and 4 bases from J; junction bases left unmatched: 7. Germline loops: CDR1 DFQATT, CDR2 SNEGSKA (reference sequence). CDR3 size: 14 residues. DNA for the CDR3: TGCAGTGCTAGTCCCGGAGGACAGGGAGAGACCCAGTACTTC. Its translation is CSASPGGQGETQYF.

The chain recombines TRBV19 with TRBJ1-3; 7 nucleotides match TRBD1. Germline V gene lookup returns CDR1 LNHDA and CDR2 SQIVND (reference sequence). The CDR3 has 16 amino acids. J gave up 0 bases and V 5 bases, and 7 bases lay outside the gene matches. DNA for the CDR3: TGTGCCAGTAGTTTGACAGGGAAGAGCTCTGGAAACACCATATATTTT. This encodes CASSLTGKSSGNTIYF.

The chain combines TRBV7-2 with TRBJ1-2, with D tentatively TRBD1 (6 bases). V was shortened by 5 bases and J by 4 bases, with 17 bases between the two germline ends. Germline V gene sequence: CDR1 SGHTA, CDR2 FQGNSA. The CDR3 is 15 amino acids. CDR3 amino acids: CASSPQRTAFYGYTF. DNA for the CDR3: TGTGCCAGCAGCCCCCAGAGGACAGCTTTCTATGGCTACACCTTC.

The V call is TRBV25-1, the J call TRBJ1-1; D is perhaps TRBD1 (6 bases). Germline V gene sequence: CDR1 MGHDK, CDR2 SYGVNS. There are 13 residues in the CDR3. Trimming shortened V by 4 bases and J by 6 bases, and 12 bases separated the two germline ends. For the CDR3, the DNA is TGTGCCAGCAGTGTCGGGGGGCAGGCTGAAGCTTTCTTT. This encodes CASSVGGQAEAFF. Together with reference TRBV25-1 and TRBJ1-1, the CDR3 gives the full variable domain: EADIYQTPRYLVIGTGKKITLECSQTMGHDKMYWYQQDPGMELHLIHYSYGVNSTEKGDLSSESTVSRIRTEHFPLTLESARPSHTSQYLCASSVGGQAEAFFGQGTRLTVV.

This rearrangement joins TRBV27 to TRBJ1-6; D is unresolved. The germline V and J ends were trimmed by 6 bases and 5 bases, with 14 bases remaining between them. The CDR3 is made up of 15 amino acids. Germline V gene data show CDR1 as MNHEY and CDR2 as SMNVEV (reference sequence). The CDR3: CASSREYSHNSPLHF. The DNA of the CDR3 is TGTGCCAGCAGCCGCGAGTACAGCCATAATTCACCCCTCCACTTT.

The rearrangement joins TRBV6-1 to TRBJ1-6; 8 nucleotides match TRBD1. Germline loops: CDR1 MNHNS, CDR2 SASEGT. The junction had 4 bases not matched to a gene; V was cut back by 3 bases and J by 9 bases. This CDR3 is 14 amino acids long. The CDR3 spells CASSDRGQASPLHF. For the CDR3, the DNA is TGTGCCAGCAGTGACAGGGGGCAGGCTTCACCCCTCCACTTT.

This chain uses TRBV7-9 with TRBJ1-3; D is undetermined. The CDR3 loop spans 16 amino acids. In germline, CDR1 is SEHNR, CDR2 FQNEAQ (reference sequence). V was shortened by 2 bases and J by 1 base, with 12 bases between the two germline ends. CDR3 sequence (DNA): TGTGCCAGCAGCTTATTGGAACAGCATTCTGGAAACACCATATATTTT. This sequence encodes CASSLLEQHSGNTIYF.

V usage is TRBV5-1 and J usage is TRBJ2-3, with 8 bases lining up with TRBD2. The CDR3 covers 17 residues. Germline V CDR1 and CDR2: SGHRS, YFSETQ. J was trimmed by 6 bases and V by 4 bases; bases with no gene match: 16. This CDR3 reads CASSLPDRAGAGDTQYF. In DNA form, the CDR3 reads TGCGCCAGCAGCCTGCCCGATAGAGCGGGGGCTGGGGATACGCAGTATTTT.

In its sample, this clone was seen a few times. The chain employs TRBV7-3 and TRBJ1-5, with 10 bases aligning to TRBD1. Germline assignment: CDR1 SGHTA and CDR2 FQGTGA. The CDR3 spans 13 residues. The J segment lost 7 bases and the V segment lost 5 bases, leaving 2 bases of the junction unmatched. The CDR3 here is CASSPDRGQPQHF. DNA of the CDR3: TGTGCCAGCAGCCCGGACAGGGGGCAGCCCCAGCATTTT.

The gene calls are TRBV19 and TRBJ1-5, with D uncertain. The CDR3 extends over 13 amino acids. The germline V gene has CDR1 LNHDA and CDR2 SQIVND (reference sequence). Trimming took 5 bases from V and 9 from J, leaving 14 bases between them. For the CDR3, the DNA is TGTGCCAGTAGTGAGGGTCGTGCTATGCCCCAGCATTTT. Its protein is CASSEGRAMPQHF.

The chain couples TRBV6-5 to TRBJ1-2, with TRBD1 identical over 7 bases. Germline lookup yields CDR1 MNHEY and CDR2 SVGAGI. V shed 7 bases, J shed 0 bases, and the junction held 8 bases outside the gene matches. The length of the CDR3 is 15 residues. The CDR3 is CASTQRGLANYGYTF. DNA of the CDR3: TGTGCCAGCACCCAGAGGGGGCTAGCTAACTATGGCTACACCTTC.

This chain links TRBV18 with TRBJ1-4; 10 bases agree with TRBD1. V gave up 3 bases and J gave up 7 bases; unmatched junction bases: 2. This CDR3 contains 14 residues. Per the germline V gene, CDR1 is KGHSH and CDR2 is LQKENI. CDR3 sequence (DNA): TGTGCCAGCTCACCGGGGACAGGGGTTGAAAAACTGTTTTTT. Encoded protein: CASSPGTGVEKLFF.

V and J are TRBV7-2 and TRBJ2-1; D ambiguous. V was shortened by 3 bases and J by 5 bases, with 8 bases between the two germline ends. The CDR3 is 13 amino acids. Looked up from germline, CDR1 is SGHTA and CDR2 is FQGNSA. In DNA form, the CDR3 reads TGTGCCAGCAGCTTGGGCTTGCACAATGAGCAGTTCTTC. Encoded protein: CASSLGLHNEQFF.

The chain employs TRBV18 and TRBJ2-5, with D perhaps TRBD1 (5 bases). The CDR3 extends over 13 amino acids. V was cut by 3 bases and J by 4 bases, with 9 bases left in between. The germline gives CDR1 KGHSH, CDR2 LQKENI. CDR3 residues: CASSPQGLETQYF. The CDR3 nucleotides read TGTGCCAGCTCACCTCAGGGTTTAGAGACCCAGTACTTC.

J is TRBJ2-7 and V is TRBV11-3, with 8 bases lining up with TRBD1. Germline V lookup: CDR1 SGHNT, CDR2 YENEEA. Trimming cost V 5 bases and J 4 bases; bases outside gene matches: 10. The CDR3 runs to 15 residues. Here the CDR3 reads CASSHTGGVGYEQYF. The CDR3 DNA reads TGTGCCAGCAGCCACACAGGGGGAGTAGGGTACGAGCAGTACTTC.

The rearrangement joins TRBV11-3 to TRBJ2-7, with D maybe TRBD2 (6 bases). Per the germline V gene, CDR1 is SGHNT and CDR2 is YENEEA. The CDR3 consists of 15 residues. The germline V and J ends were trimmed by 5 bases and 2 bases, with 16 bases remaining between them. In nucleotides, the CDR3 is TGTGCCAGCAGCCCTCAGGGAGGATGGACCTACGAGCAGTACTTC. As protein: CASSPQGGWTYEQYF.

J is TRBJ2-1 and V is TRBV5-1; TRBD2 aligns across 10 bases. This CDR3 is built from 16 residues. Unmatched junction bases numbered 11, after V lost 5 bases and J lost 6 bases. Germline V lookup: CDR1 SGHRS, CDR2 YFSETQ. The CDR3 loop is CASSVSGLAGANEQFF. The CDR3 nucleotides are TGCGCCAGCAGTGTTTCCGGGCTAGCGGGAGCCAATGAGCAGTTCTTC.

This chain connects TRBV4-2 to TRBJ1-1; D unclear. Deletions cut 0 bases from V and 1 base from J, with 15 bases between. In germline, CDR1 is LGHNA, CDR2 YNFKEQ. This CDR3 has 17 amino acids. This CDR3 reads CASSQDPMAGGNTEAFF. CDR3 in DNA: TGTGCCAGCAGCCAAGATCCTATGGCGGGAGGGAACACTGAAGCTTTCTTT.

The chain recombines TRBV11-2 with TRBJ2-2; the D gene is possibly TRBD2 (6 bases). V lost 3 bases, J lost 4 bases, and 15 bases lay in between. This CDR3 spans 16 amino acids. CDR1 and CDR2 (germline): SGHAT, FQNNGV. In DNA form, the CDR3 reads TGTGCCAGCAGCTTCCGCGGGGATTCCCGCACCGGGGAGCTGTTTTTT. Residues: CASSFRGDSRTGELFF.

The rearrangement links TRBV19 to TRBJ2-4; 8 positions match TRBD1. The CDR3 is 14 amino acids. CDR1 LNHDA and CDR2 SQIVND come from the germline V gene (reference sequence). Losses at the gene ends were 8 bases for V and 7 bases for J; bases not matched to a gene: 10. CDR3 region: CASSAGGKRNIQYF. Written as DNA, the CDR3 is TGTGCCAGTTCTGCAGGGGGCAAAAGGAACATTCAGTACTTC. Full variable domain (missing parts from reference TRBV19 and TRBJ2-4): DGGITQSPKYLFRKEGQNVTLSCEQNLNHDAMYWYRQDPGQGLRLIYYSQIVNDFQKGDIAEGYSVSREKKESFPLTVTSAQKNPTAFYLCASSAGGKRNIQYFGAGTRLSVL.